This TCR beta chain was documented in a study of T cells in Graves' hyperthyroidism and ophthalmopathy. Points from the study as a whole: Ophthalmopathy was model-predicted a median roughly 6.2 months pre-onset. From stable hyperthyroidism, ophthalmopathy was set apart by a 13 V-J model. Clonotypes that were expanded in thyroid above 0.001 mostly appeared in blood too.

Amplification targeted TCR beta CDR3 regions from RNA transcripts. First-round RT-PCR of the TCR CDR3 relied on the HTBI primer set. TCRdb analysed the multiplex PCR reads with MiXCR anew, one entry per CDR3 protein. Among hundreds of thousands of distinct CDR3 sequences, over 12% were seen once, and the ten largest hold 28%. Germline loops: CDR1 SGHVS, CDR2 FNYEAQ. V lost 5 bases and J 2 bases, leaving 15 bases between the germline ends. The CDR3 runs to 15 residues. This clonotype was found a few times. Its antigen is undetermined. The receptor comes from a middle-aged man with Graves' ophthalmopathy. The specimen was blood. This chain connects TRBV7-6 to TRBJ1-1, with a tentative D call TRBD1 (5 bases). CDR3 DNA: TGTGCCAGCAGCGAAAGGGACGGCTTAAACACTGAAGCTTTCTTT. It encodes CASSERDGLNTEAFF.